The clone carrying this T cell receptor beta chain came up once. Trimming removed 5 bases from V and 9 bases from J, with 11 bases in between. The CDR3 sequence is 12 residues long. Germline CDR1 MDHEN, CDR2 SYDVKM. Sequenced by immunoSEQ multiplex PCR; TCRdb stores in-frame clones only, minus some. The sample lists 100,000 or so clones, almost 95% occurring once. The data originate from a study of T cell changes during pregnancy in multiple sclerosis. Here the sequenced sample was peripheral blood, taken before pregnancy. The sequence was collected from a female donor with multiple sclerosis, enrolled in a pregnancy study. This chain joins TRBV28 and TRBJ2-1; D may be TRBD1 (6 bases). The CDR3 bases are TGTGCCAGCAGTAGCAGGGGCACTGAGCAGTTCTTC. As protein: CASSSRGTEQFF.